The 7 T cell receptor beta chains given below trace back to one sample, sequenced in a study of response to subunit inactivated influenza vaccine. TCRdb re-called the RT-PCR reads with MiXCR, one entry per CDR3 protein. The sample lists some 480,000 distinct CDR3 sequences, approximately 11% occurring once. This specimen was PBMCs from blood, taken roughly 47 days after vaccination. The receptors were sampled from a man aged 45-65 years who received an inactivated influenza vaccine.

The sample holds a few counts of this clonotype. For the CDR3, the DNA is TGTGCCAGCACCCCCTTTGACCATATCTCTGGGGCCAACGTCCTGACTTTC. Its translation: CASTPFDHISGANVLTF. The chain links TRBV5-5 to TRBJ2-6; the D is unclear. The CDR3 sequence is 17 residues long. CDR1 SGHKS and CDR2 YYEKEE come from the germline V gene (reference sequence). V lost 6 bases to trimming and J lost 0 bases, with 16 bases between them.

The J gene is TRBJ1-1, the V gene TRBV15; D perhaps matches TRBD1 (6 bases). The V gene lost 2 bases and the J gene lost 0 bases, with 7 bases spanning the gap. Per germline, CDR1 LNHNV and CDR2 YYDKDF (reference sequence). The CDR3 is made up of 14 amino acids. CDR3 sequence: CATSRQGLNTEAFF. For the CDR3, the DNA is TGTGCCACCAGCAGACAGGGGTTGAACACTGAAGCTTTCTTT. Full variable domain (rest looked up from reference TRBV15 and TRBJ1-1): DAMVIQNPRYQVTQFGKPVTLSCSQTLNHNVMYWYQQKSSQAPKLLFHYYDKDFNNEADTPDNFQSRRPNTSFCFLDIRSPGLGDTAMYLCATSRQGLNTEAFFGQGTRLTVV.

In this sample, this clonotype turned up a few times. The CDR3 nucleotides are TGCAGTGCTATAGCGGGATACAATGAGCAGTTCTTC. It is translated as CSAIAGYNEQFF. This chain joins TRBV20-1 and TRBJ2-1, with 8 positions matching TRBD2. Per the germline V gene, CDR1 is DFQATT and CDR2 is SNEGSKA (reference sequence). The V and J ends lost 4 bases and 4 bases, in that order; junction bases with no gene match: 0. This CDR3 is 12 amino acids long.

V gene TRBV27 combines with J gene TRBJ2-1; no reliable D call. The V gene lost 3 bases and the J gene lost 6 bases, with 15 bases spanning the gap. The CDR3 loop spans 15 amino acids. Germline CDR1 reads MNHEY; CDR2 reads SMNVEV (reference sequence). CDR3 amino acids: CASSFPGLSGNEQFF. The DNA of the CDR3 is TGTGCCAGCAGTTTCCCAGGCCTATCCGGCAATGAGCAGTTCTTC.

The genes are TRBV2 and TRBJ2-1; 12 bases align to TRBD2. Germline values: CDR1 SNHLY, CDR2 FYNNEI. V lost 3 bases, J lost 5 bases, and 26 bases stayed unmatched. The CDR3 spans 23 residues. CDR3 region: CASSEAPGDLAGGPVVFHNEQFF. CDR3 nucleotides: TGTGCCAGCAGTGAGGCCCCTGGGGATCTAGCGGGGGGGCCTGTTGTTTTCCACAATGAGCAGTTCTTC. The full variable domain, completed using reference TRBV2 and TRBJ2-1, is EPEVTQTPSHQVTQMGQEVILRCVPISNHLYFYWYRQILGQKVEFLVSFYNNEISEKSEIFDDQFSVERPDGSNFTLKIRSTKLEDSAMYFCASSEAPGDLAGGPVVFHNEQFFGPGTRLTVL.

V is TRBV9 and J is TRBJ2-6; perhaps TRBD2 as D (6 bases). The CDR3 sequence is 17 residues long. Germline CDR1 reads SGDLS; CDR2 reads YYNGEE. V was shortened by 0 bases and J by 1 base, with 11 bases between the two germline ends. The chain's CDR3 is CASSVVGGPSGANVLTF. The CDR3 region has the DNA TGTGCCAGCAGCGTAGTCGGGGGTCCGTCTGGGGCCAACGTCCTGACTTTC.

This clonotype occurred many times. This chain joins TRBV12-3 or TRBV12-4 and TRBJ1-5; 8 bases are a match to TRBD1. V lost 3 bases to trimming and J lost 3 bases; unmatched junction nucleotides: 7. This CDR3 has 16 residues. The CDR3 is CASSFSGGLYNQPQHF. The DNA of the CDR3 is TGTGCCAGCAGTTTCTCAGGGGGCCTGTACAATCAGCCCCAGCATTTT.